A selection of T cell receptor beta chains follows, all from one sample in a study of cytomegalovirus exposure and HLA in healthy donors. Sequenced by immunoSEQ multiplex PCR; TCRdb stores in-frame clones only, minus some. This sample's table reports around 150,000 clones. Sequencing was carried out using PBMCs. The receptor set was obtained from a man aged 40-49 years in good health and CMV-seronegative. CDR3s include the opening cysteine and the closing phenylalanine or tryptophan. The D gene is left open where the match is weak.

J gene: TRBJ2-1
D gene: -
V gene: TRBV7-2
CDR3 protein: CASSLLRGAYNEQFF
CDR3 DNA: TGTGCCAGCAGCCTTCTCAGGGGTGCCTACAATGAGCAGTTCTTC

J gene: TRBJ2-7
D gene: TRBD2
V gene: TRBV7-9
CDR3 protein: CASSSGTSGSYEQYF
CDR3 DNA: TGTGCCAGCAGTTCCGGGACTAGCGGATCCTACGAGCAGTACTTC

J gene: TRBJ1-5
D gene: -
V gene: TRBV19
CDR3 protein: CASTLGGGHQPQHF
CDR3 DNA: TGTGCCAGTACCCTAGGGGGAGGGCATCAGCCCCAGCATTTT

J gene: TRBJ2-3
D gene: TRBD2
V gene: TRBV7-6
CDR3 protein: CASSTIAGGPSDTQYF
CDR3 DNA: TGTGCCAGCAGCACCATAGCGGGGGGGCCATCAGATACGCAGTATTTT

J gene: TRBJ1-4
D gene: TRBD1
V gene: TRBV4-3
CDR3 protein: CASSRGQGNEKLFF
CDR3 DNA: TGCGCCAGCAGCCGGGGACAGGGGAATGAAAAACTGTTTTTT

J gene: TRBJ1-1
D gene: -
V gene: TRBV9
CDR3 protein: CASSPEPDLNTEAFF
CDR3 DNA: TGTGCCAGCAGTCCTGAGCCGGACTTGAACACTGAAGCTTTCTTT

J gene: TRBJ1-1
D gene: -
V gene: TRBV28
CDR3 protein: CASSPRGFGAFF
CDR3 DNA: TGTGCCAGCAGTCCCCGAGGTTTCGGAGCTTTCTTT

J gene: TRBJ1-5
D gene: TRBD1
V gene: TRBV7-2
CDR3 protein: CASSFAATGTGSNQPQHF
CDR3 DNA: TGTGCCAGCAGCTTTGCCGCGACAGGGACCGGAAGCAATCAGCCCCAGCATTTT

J gene: TRBJ1-5
D gene: -
V gene: TRBV6-5
CDR3 protein: CASSYSGGGNQPQHF
CDR3 DNA: TGTGCCAGCAGTTACTCGGGGGGGGGCAATCAGCCCCAGCATTTT

J gene: TRBJ2-1
D gene: TRBD2
V gene: TRBV6-1
CDR3 protein: CASSSGTSFVDEQFF
CDR3 DNA: TGTGCCAGCAGTTCAGGGACTAGTTTTGTCGATGAGCAGTTCTTC

J gene: TRBJ2-5
D gene: -
V gene: TRBV6-5
CDR3 protein: CASSYRGRETQYF
CDR3 DNA: TGTGCCAGCAGTTACAGAGGGAGGGAGACCCAGTACTTC

J gene: TRBJ2-2
D gene: TRBD2
V gene: TRBV5-5
CDR3 protein: CASSLVAGAPNTGELFF
CDR3 DNA: TGTGCCAGCAGCTTGGTAGCGGGGGCTCCGAACACCGGGGAGCTGTTTTTT

J gene: TRBJ1-4
D gene: TRBD1
V gene: TRBV4-3
CDR3 protein: CASSQALGQGEKLFF
CDR3 DNA: TGCGCCAGCAGCCAAGCTCTTGGACAGGGGGAAAAACTGTTTTTT

J gene: TRBJ2-3
D gene: -
V gene: TRBV19
CDR3 protein: CASSTRGGADTQYF
CDR3 DNA: TGTGCCAGTAGTACCCGAGGGGGTGCAGATACGCAGTATTTT

J gene: TRBJ1-2
D gene: -
V gene: TRBV7-9
CDR3 protein: CASSLGTPRDYGYTF
CDR3 DNA: TGTGCCAGCAGCTTAGGAACACCACGGGACTATGGCTACACCTTC

J gene: TRBJ2-7
D gene: -
V gene: TRBV18
CDR3 protein: CASSGQADYEQYF
CDR3 DNA: TGTGCCAGCTCGGGCCAAGCAGACTACGAGCAGTACTTC

J gene: TRBJ2-7
D gene: -
V gene: TRBV28
CDR3 protein: CASTSGGDPIHEQYF
CDR3 DNA: TGTGCCAGCACTAGTGGCGGGGACCCCATCCACGAGCAGTACTTC

J gene: TRBJ2-2
D gene: -
V gene: TRBV28
CDR3 protein: CASSILRNTGELFF
CDR3 DNA: TGTGCCAGCAGTATCCTCAGAAACACCGGGGAGCTGTTTTTT

J gene: TRBJ1-1
D gene: -
V gene: TRBV12-5
CDR3 protein: CASGLVARQDGISTTEAFF
CDR3 DNA: TGTGCTAGTGGTTTGGTAGCACGACAGGATGGCATATCGACCACTGAAGCTTTCTTT

J gene: TRBJ2-2
D gene: TRBD2
V gene: TRBV11-2
CDR3 protein: CASSSLAGGPGELFF
CDR3 DNA: TGTGCCAGCAGCTCCCTAGCGGGGGGGCCCGGGGAGCTGTTTTTT

J gene: TRBJ1-5
D gene: -
V gene: TRBV6-5
CDR3 protein: CASRGGSNQPQHF
CDR3 DNA: TGTGCCAGCAGAGGGGGTAGCAATCAGCCCCAGCATTTT

J gene: TRBJ2-7
D gene: -
V gene: TRBV6-6
CDR3 protein: CASRRQDSYEQYF
CDR3 DNA: TGTGCCAGCAGGCGACAGGACTCCTACGAGCAGTACTTC

J gene: TRBJ1-1
D gene: TRBD1
V gene: TRBV7-3
CDR3 protein: CASSPQPGQGLVGAFF
CDR3 DNA: TGTGCCAGCAGCCCCCAGCCGGGACAGGGGCTTGTTGGAGCTTTCTTT

J gene: TRBJ1-1
D gene: -
V gene: TRBV19
CDR3 protein: CASGAGVNTEAFF
CDR3 DNA: TGTGCCAGTGGGGCAGGGGTGAACACTGAAGCTTTCTTT

J gene: TRBJ2-7
D gene: -
V gene: TRBV7-2
CDR3 protein: CASSVLSTEAYEQYF
CDR3 DNA: TGTGCCAGCAGCGTACTATCGACAGAAGCCTACGAGCAGTACTTC

J gene: TRBJ1-4
D gene: TRBD1
V gene: TRBV7-6
CDR3 protein: CASSPDRDEKLFF
CDR3 DNA: TGTGCCAGCAGCCCGGACAGGGATGAAAAACTGTTTTTT

J gene: TRBJ1-3
D gene: -
V gene: TRBV5-1
CDR3 protein: CASSLGSASGNTIYF
CDR3 DNA: TGCGCCAGCAGCTTGGGTAGCGCCTCTGGAAACACCATATATTTT

J gene: TRBJ1-2
D gene: TRBD1
V gene: TRBV5-6
CDR3 protein: CASSRRNRGDYGYTF
CDR3 DNA: TGTGCCAGCAGCCGACGAAACAGGGGGGACTATGGCTACACCTTC

J gene: TRBJ1-4
D gene: TRBD1
V gene: TRBV5-5
CDR3 protein: CASSPDRVTRKLFF
CDR3 DNA: TGTGCCAGCAGCCCGGACAGGGTAACTCGGAAACTGTTTTTT

J gene: TRBJ2-7
D gene: TRBD2
V gene: TRBV9
CDR3 protein: CASSSGGGNEQYF
CDR3 DNA: TGTGCCAGCAGCTCCGGGGGGGGCAACGAGCAGTACTTC

J gene: TRBJ1-4
D gene: -
V gene: TRBV19
CDR3 protein: CASSIGGRDEKLFF
CDR3 DNA: TGTGCCAGTAGTATAGGGGGGCGTGATGAAAAACTGTTTTTT